This TCR beta chain was sequenced in a study of OX40 agonist ivuxolimab in advanced cancers. The overall study: Every 2 weeks, ivuxolimab was infused into the patients intravenously at between 0.01 and 10 mg/kg.

Assay: immunoSEQ multiplex PCR; the TCRdb copy retains only in-frame clones and omits some. In the table there are about 64,000 clones, about 85% of which are singletons. CDR1 and CDR2 (germline): LGHNA, YSLEER. The CDR3 contains 14 residues. The junction had 5 bases not matched to a gene; V was cut back by 2 bases and J by 9 bases. This sequence joins TRBV4-3 and TRBJ2-1, with TRBD1 matching over 9 bases. The sequenced sample was CD4+ or CD8+ T cells sorted from blood, obtained in a trial of the OX40 agonist ivuxolimab. This TCR came from an adult with an advanced solid tumor such as melanoma, head and neck, liver or kidney cancer. CDR3 coding DNA: TGCGCCAGCAGCCAAACCCGGGACAGGGCTGAGCAGTTCTTC. Its translation: CASSQTRDRAEQFF.